The 28 T cell receptor beta chains below come from one sample, sequenced in a study of post-analysis software for immune sequencing data. Study-wide results and caveats: TRBV segments more frequent in patients than in controls numbered a few and included TRBV5-6, TRBV5-1 and TRBV20-1.

These TCRs' antigens remain unknown. Sequencing libraries made from TCR beta cDNA carried unique molecular identifiers. TCRdb re-derived calls from the PCR reads in MiXCR, one entry per CDR3 protein. The data contain around 260,000 distinct CDR3 sequences, roughly a third of them singletons. Sequencing was done on a sample of blood. These TCRs come from a girl under 18 with multiple sclerosis.

This chain joins TRBV2 and TRBJ2-1, with D maybe TRBD2 (6 bases). Trimming took 4 bases from V and 15 from J, leaving 13 bases between them. Germline values: CDR1 SNHLY, CDR2 FYNNEI. The CDR3 consists of 11 residues. CDR3 nucleotides: TGTGCCAGCAGTGCTCTAGCGTGGCGGTTCTTC. Its protein product is CASSALAWRFF.

This clonotype was seen a handful of times. This CDR3 reads CASSKVPAIGTYEQYF. The DNA of the CDR3 is TGTGCCAGCAGCAAAGTCCCAGCCATAGGTACCTACGAGCAGTACTTC. The genes are TRBV21-1 and TRBJ2-5. The J call may be mistaken, given a closer DNA end match to TRBJ2-7. TRBV21-1 is termed a pseudogene. CDR3 size: 16 residues.

There are many counts of this clonotype. The rearrangement joins TRBV6-1 to TRBJ1-5; D gene unclear. CDR1 and CDR2 from the germline V gene are MNHNS and SASEGT. This CDR3 spans 13 amino acids. Deletions cut 6 bases from V and 3 bases from J, with 9 bases between. The CDR3 loop reads CASSGRFNQPQHF. The CDR3 DNA is TGTGCCAGCAGCGGACGGTTCAATCAGCCCCAGCATTTT.

The chain carries TRBV20-1 and TRBJ2-7; TRBD2 matches 11 bases. The CDR3 length is 15 residues. With 0 bases clipped from V and 3 bases from J, the junction kept 4 bases outside the gene matches. Germline lookup yields CDR1 DFQATT and CDR2 SNEGSKA (reference sequence). CDR3 sequence reads: CSARDRLAGHYEQYF. In DNA, the CDR3 is TGCAGTGCTAGAGATAGACTAGCGGGACACTACGAGCAGTACTTC.

This clonotype was seen ten or more times. The chain uses TRBV5-1 and TRBJ2-1; 9 bases match TRBD2. Germline V gives CDR1 SGHRS, CDR2 YFSETQ. The V gene end was trimmed by 0 bases and the J gene end by 6 bases; junction bases not matched to a gene: 7. The length of the CDR3 is 16 residues. CDR3 in amino acids: CASSLGLAAQSNEQFF. The CDR3 nucleotides are TGCGCCAGCAGCTTGGGACTAGCGGCCCAGAGCAATGAGCAGTTCTTC.

This clonotype occurred a few times. J is TRBJ1-6 and V is TRBV3-1; D gene ambiguous. This CDR3 is 18 amino acids long. Germline V lookup: CDR1 LGHDT, CDR2 YNNKEL (reference sequence). V lost 0 bases to trimming and J lost 0 bases, with 12 bases between them. CDR3 coding DNA: TGTGCCAGCAGCCAAGATGTTCTGTGGCCCTCCTATAATTCACCCCTCCACTTT. This encodes CASSQDVLWPSYNSPLHF.

Comments on this clonotype: A much larger clone lies a single base off, so this may be a read error. The chain couples TRBV3-1 to TRBJ2-1; 7 bases agree with TRBD2. The J call may be faulty, since TRBJ2-7 better matches the DNA end. The germline CDR1 and CDR2 sequences are LGHDT and YNNKEL (reference sequence). The length of the CDR3 is 15 residues. For the CDR3, the DNA is TGTGCCAGCAGCCAATCGGCTAGCGGCTACAATGAGCAGTACTTC. Its translation is CASSQSASGYNEQYF.

This clonotype was recorded many times. The V gene is TRBV7-8, the J gene TRBJ2-3; the D gene is possibly TRBD1 (6 bases). This CDR3 comprises 16 residues. The germline V and J ends were trimmed by 3 bases and 4 bases, with 17 bases remaining between them. Germline V gene lookup returns CDR1 SGHVS and CDR2 FQNEAQ. CDR3 sequence: CASSFRQALVADTQYF. The CDR3, as DNA: TGTGCCAGCAGCTTTAGACAGGCCCTCGTCGCAGATACGCAGTATTTT.

Comments on this clonotype: A junction boundary mismatches the germline segment, possibly from a read error. This chain uses TRBV15 with TRBJ2-3; tentative D call: TRBD2 (6 bases). This CDR3 is 15 amino acids long. CDR1 is LNHNV, CDR2 YYDKDF, per germline (reference sequence). This CDR3 is CTTNRGSGGTDTQYF. CDR3 coding DNA: TGTACCACCAACAGAGGGTCGGGGGGCACAGATACGCAGTATTTT.

The genes are TRBV5-1 and TRBJ1-1; 8 positions agree with TRBD1. Germline loops: CDR1 SGHRS, CDR2 YFSETQ. This CDR3 has 14 amino acids. The ends lost 0 bases at V and 5 bases at J; junction bases unmatched: 3. The DNA for the CDR3 is TGCGCCAGCAGCTTGGTCGACAGGGGTACTGAAGCTTTCTTT. Translating it yields CASSLVDRGTEAFF.

The rearrangement joins TRBV28 to TRBJ2-1, with D perhaps TRBD1 or TRBD2 (5 bases each). Trimming shortened V by 5 bases and J by 10 bases, and 18 bases separated the two germline ends. The germline gives CDR1 MDHEN, CDR2 SYDVKM. The CDR3 contains 14 residues. CDR3 in DNA: TGTGCCAGCAGTATCCGGGACGTGACCTACGAGCAGTTCTTC. This encodes CASSIRDVTYEQFF.

This clonotype was recorded at least ten times. This rearrangement joins TRBV7-2 to TRBJ2-7; TRBD1 is a possible D gene (5 bases). Germline-derived CDR1 and CDR2 are SGHTA and FQGNSA. V was pared by 3 bases and J by 1 base, with 10 bases between. CDR3 length: 14 amino acids. In DNA form, the CDR3 reads TGTGCCAGCAGCTTCGGCAGGGAATCCTACGAGCAGTACTTC. Protein: CASSFGRESYEQYF.

Details on this clonotype: This may be a read error: a much more frequent sequence differs by one nucleotide. The rearrangement joins TRBV13 to TRBJ2-5; D possibly corresponds to TRBD1 (6 bases). The DNA matches TRBJ2-1 better at its end, which makes the J call doubtful. The length of the CDR3 is 16 residues. CDR1 and CDR2 from the germline V gene are PRHDT and FYEKMQ (reference sequence). The CDR3 reads CASTRSGAGPQETQFF. As DNA, the CDR3 is TGTGCCAGCACCCGGTCAGGGGCGGGCCCCCAAGAGACCCAGTTCTTC.

The V call is TRBV4-1, the J call TRBJ2-1; 12 nucleotides match TRBD2. This CDR3 is built from 16 residues. The V and J ends lost 3 bases and 12 bases, in that order; junction bases with no gene match: 12. CDR1 and CDR2 from the germline V gene are MGHRA and YSYEKL. CDR3 region: CASSHPGTSGLIGQFF. CDR3 nucleotide sequence: TGCGCCAGCAGCCATCCCGGGACTAGCGGGTTAATAGGGCAGTTCTTC.

This clonotype has more than one count but fewer than ten. A read error may explain this, as a much larger clone is one base away. The chain uses TRBV6-5 and TRBJ2-1; TRBD2 aligns across 9 bases. This CDR3 comprises 14 residues. J gave up 8 bases and V 6 bases, and 8 bases lay outside the gene matches. Germline lookup yields CDR1 MNHEY and CDR2 SVGAGI. Here the CDR3 DNA reads TGTGCCAGCAGGTACCAGCGGGAGGCCCATGAGCAGTTCTTC. This gives the protein CASRYQREAHEQFF.

This clonotype came up many times. The chain joins TRBV20-1 to TRBJ1-2; tentative D call: TRBD1 (6 bases). With 5 bases removed from V and 1 base from J, the gap between germline ends came to 17 bases. Looked up from germline, CDR1 is DFQATT and CDR2 is SNEGSKA (reference sequence). There are 15 residues in the CDR3. The CDR3 here is CSAGHLGQHNYGYTF. CDR3 DNA: TGCAGTGCTGGGCATTTAGGACAGCATAACTATGGCTACACCTTC.

About this clonotype: A much larger clone differs from this one at a single base, so this may be a read error. This chain links TRBV9 with TRBJ2-1; 9 bases map to TRBD1. The CDR3 has 12 residues. The V gene's germline CDR1 is SGDLS and CDR2 YYNGEE. The junction had 5 bases not matched to a gene; V was cut back by 4 bases and J by 12 bases. This chain's CDR3 is CASSTGGSAQFF. As DNA, the CDR3 is TGTGCCAGCAGCACAGGGGGCAGTGCGCAGTTCTTC. Filled out from reference TRBV9 and TRBJ2-1, the complete variable domain reads DSGVTQTPKHLITATGQRVTLRCSPRSGDLSVYWYQQSLDQGLQFLIQYYNGEERAKGNILERFSAQQFPDLHSELNLSSLELGDSALYFCASSTGGSAQFFGPGTRLTVL.

CDR3 DNA sequence: TGTGCCAGCAGCTTAGCCCTCCGGGGCTCTGGGGCCAACGTCCTGACTTTC. Residues: CASSLALRGSGANVLTF. The chain uses TRBV7-8 and TRBJ2-6, with a tentative D call TRBD2 (5 bases). Deletions cut 0 bases from V and 0 bases from J, with 9 bases between. CDR3 length: 17 amino acids. Germline CDR1 and CDR2: SGHVS and FQNEAQ.

The CDR3 DNA sequence: TGTGCCAGCAGTTTGCGCGGGAGGAACGACGAGCAGTACTTC. The encoded protein is CASSLRGRNDEQYF. The V gene is TRBV6-6, the J gene TRBJ2-7; 8 bases line up with TRBD2. The CDR3 totals 14 residues. The junction had 7 bases not matched to a gene; V was cut back by 4 bases and J by 5 bases. Germline-derived CDR1 and CDR2 are MNHNY and SVGAGI (reference sequence).

Notes on this clonotype: A much larger clone differs from this one at a single base, so this may be a read error. The V and J genes are TRBV7-6 and TRBJ2-1; 7 bases align to TRBD1. Matching the DNA end better, TRBJ2-7 makes the J call doubtful. This CDR3 is 14 amino acids long. CDR1 and CDR2 from the germline V gene are SGHVS and FNYEAQ. The CDR3 DNA is TGTGCCAGCAGCCCGGTTCAGGGGGACAATGAGCAGTACTTC. This codes for CASSPVQGDNEQYF.

In its sample, this clonotype was seen a few times. This may arise from a read error, as a much more abundant clone is one base away. V is TRBV7-2 and J is TRBJ2-5; D not certain. CDR1 is SGHTA and CDR2 is FQGNSA in the germline V gene. CDR3 length equals 13 residues. Trimming cost V 1 base and J 11 bases, with 14 bases left between them. This CDR3 is CASSLGRHNEQYF. CDR3 bases: TGTGCCAGCAGCTTAGGCAGGCACAATGAGCAGTACTTC.

A few counts support this clonotype. V gene TRBV20-1 combines with J gene TRBJ2-1; tentatively, D is TRBD1 (6 bases). Germline CDR1 is DFQATT and CDR2 is SNEGSKA (reference sequence). Trimming cost V 0 bases and J 6 bases, with 15 bases left between them. This CDR3 spans 15 amino acids. This chain's CDR3 is CSARDPGVGVNEQFF. DNA for the CDR3: TGCAGTGCTAGAGATCCAGGGGTCGGCGTCAATGAGCAGTTCTTC.

This chain connects TRBV12-3 or TRBV12-4 to TRBJ2-2, with D possibly matching TRBD1 (6 bases). Trimming removed 5 bases at V and 3 bases at J, with 10 bases between. The CDR3 length is 14 residues. CDR3 nucleotide sequence: TGTGCCAGCAGTCCAGGGGCCCACACCGGGGAGCTGTTTTTT. Its translation is CASSPGAHTGELFF.

This clonotype occurred many times. V usage is TRBV7-8 and J usage is TRBJ2-1, with a tentative D call TRBD2 (5 bases). This CDR3 has 19 amino acids. The germline CDR1 and CDR2 sequences are SGHVS and FQNEAQ. Trimming removed 4 bases at V and 5 bases at J, with 27 bases between. In DNA, the CDR3 is TGTGCCAGCAGCTCCCAACGACGAGGTCGGGAATGGCCCCACAATGAGCAGTTCTTC. Protein product: CASSSQRRGREWPHNEQFF. The full variable domain, its missing parts supplied by reference TRBV7-8 and TRBJ2-1, is GAGVSQSPRYKVAKRGQDVALRCDPISGHVSLFWYQQALGQGPEFLTYFQNEAQLDKSGLPSDRFFAERPEGSVSTLKIQRTQQEDSAVYLCASSSQRRGREWPHNEQFFGPGTRLTVL.

With respect to this clonotype: This may be a read error: a much more frequent sequence differs by one nucleotide. The rearrangement links TRBV29-1 to TRBJ1-2; 7 nucleotides align to TRBD1. The V segment lost 7 bases and the J segment 6 bases; nucleotides outside the gene matches: 14. The CDR3 covers 14 residues. In germline, CDR1 is SQVTM, CDR2 ANQGSEA. CDR3: CSADRPPSGDGYTF. The CDR3, as DNA: TGCAGCGCGGACAGGCCGCCCTCCGGGGATGGCTACACCTTC.

CDR3 nucleotides: TGTGCCAGCAGCTTAGTACCAGCGAACACTGAAGCTTTCTTT. This sequence encodes CASSLVPANTEAFF. The V gene is TRBV11-2, the J gene TRBJ1-1; no clear D. V lost 1 base to trimming and J lost 1 base, with 7 bases between them. CDR3 length equals 14 residues. Germline CDR1 is SGHAT and CDR2 is FQNNGV.

J is TRBJ2-5 and V is TRBV10-3; tentative D call: TRBD1 (6 bases). Germline V gene data show CDR1 as ENHRY and CDR2 as SYGVKD. Trimming removed 3 bases at V and 6 bases at J, with 11 bases between. This CDR3 has 13 residues. In DNA form, the CDR3 reads TGTGCCATCAGTGATGCCAGGGGCCAGACCCAGTACTTC. This encodes CAISDARGQTQYF.

This clonotype was detected a few times. The rearrangement links TRBV6-5 to TRBJ1-4, with D possibly being TRBD1 (5 bases). V was trimmed by 2 bases and J by 6 bases, leaving 10 bases between them. Germline V lookup: CDR1 MNHEY, CDR2 SVGAGI. The length of the CDR3 is 14 residues. CDR3 in amino acids: CASSYVSGDEKLFF. The CDR3, as DNA: TGTGCCAGCAGTTACGTGTCGGGGGATGAAAAACTGTTTTTT.